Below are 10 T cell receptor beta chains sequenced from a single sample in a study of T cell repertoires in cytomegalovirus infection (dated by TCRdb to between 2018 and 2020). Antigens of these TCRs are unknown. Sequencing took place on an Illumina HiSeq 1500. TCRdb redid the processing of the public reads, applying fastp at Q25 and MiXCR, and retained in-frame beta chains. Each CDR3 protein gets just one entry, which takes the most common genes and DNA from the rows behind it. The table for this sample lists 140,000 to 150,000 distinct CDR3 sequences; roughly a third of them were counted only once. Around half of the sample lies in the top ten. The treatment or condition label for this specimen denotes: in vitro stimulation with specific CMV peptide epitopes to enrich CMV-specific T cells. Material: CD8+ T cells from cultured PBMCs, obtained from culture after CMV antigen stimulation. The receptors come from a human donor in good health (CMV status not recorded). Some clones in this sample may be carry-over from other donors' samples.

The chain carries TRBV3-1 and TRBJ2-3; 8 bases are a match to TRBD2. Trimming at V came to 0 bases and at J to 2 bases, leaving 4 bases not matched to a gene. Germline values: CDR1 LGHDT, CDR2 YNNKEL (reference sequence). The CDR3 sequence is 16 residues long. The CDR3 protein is CASSQESGGATDTQYF. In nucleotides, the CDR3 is TGTGCCAGCAGCCAAGAGAGCGGGGGAGCCACAGATACGCAGTATTTT.

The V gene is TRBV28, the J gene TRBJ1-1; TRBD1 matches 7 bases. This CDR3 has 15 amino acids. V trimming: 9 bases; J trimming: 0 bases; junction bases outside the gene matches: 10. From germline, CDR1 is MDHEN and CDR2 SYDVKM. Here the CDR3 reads CASRDREGMNTEAFF. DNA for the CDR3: TGTGCCAGTAGAGACAGGGAAGGCATGAACACTGAAGCTTTCTTT.

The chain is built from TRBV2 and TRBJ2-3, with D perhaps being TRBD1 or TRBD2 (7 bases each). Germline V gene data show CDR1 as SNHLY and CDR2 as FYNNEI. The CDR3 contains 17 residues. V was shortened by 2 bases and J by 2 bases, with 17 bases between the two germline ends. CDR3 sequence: CASSERGGGGVTDTQYF. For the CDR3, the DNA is TGTGCCAGCAGTGAAAGAGGGGGCGGGGGAGTCACAGATACGCAGTATTTT.

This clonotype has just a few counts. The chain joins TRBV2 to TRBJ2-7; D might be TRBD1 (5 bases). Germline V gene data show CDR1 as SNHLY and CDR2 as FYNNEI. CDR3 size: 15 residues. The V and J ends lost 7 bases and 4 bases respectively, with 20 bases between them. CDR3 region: CASTAGSAYSYEQYF. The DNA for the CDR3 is TGTGCCAGCACGGCAGGGTCTGCGTACTCTTACGAGCAGTACTTC.

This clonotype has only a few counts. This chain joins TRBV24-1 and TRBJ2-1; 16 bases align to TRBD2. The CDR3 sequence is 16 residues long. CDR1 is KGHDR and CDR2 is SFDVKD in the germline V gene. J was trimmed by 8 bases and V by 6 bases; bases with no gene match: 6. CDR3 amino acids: CATSSGLAGGPDEQFF. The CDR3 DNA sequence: TGTGCCACCAGTTCGGGACTAGCGGGGGGGCCCGATGAGCAGTTCTTC.

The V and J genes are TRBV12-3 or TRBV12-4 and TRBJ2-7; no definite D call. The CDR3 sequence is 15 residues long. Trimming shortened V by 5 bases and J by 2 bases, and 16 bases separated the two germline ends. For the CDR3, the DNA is TGTGCCAGCAGTGCTCCGCCGGTTGGCGCCTACGAGCAGTACTTC. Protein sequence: CASSAPPVGAYEQYF.

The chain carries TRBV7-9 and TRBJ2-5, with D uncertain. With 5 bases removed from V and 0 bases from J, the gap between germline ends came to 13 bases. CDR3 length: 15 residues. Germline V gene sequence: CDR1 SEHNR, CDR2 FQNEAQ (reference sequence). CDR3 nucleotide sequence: TGTGCCAGCAGCCCACCCCCTAGAGACCAAGAGACCCAGTACTTC. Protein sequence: CASSPPPRDQETQYF.

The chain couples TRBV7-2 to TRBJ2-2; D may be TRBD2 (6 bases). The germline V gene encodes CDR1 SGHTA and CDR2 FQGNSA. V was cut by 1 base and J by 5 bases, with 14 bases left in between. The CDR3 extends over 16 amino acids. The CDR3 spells CASSLEVWAGTGELFF. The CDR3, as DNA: TGTGCCAGCAGCTTAGAGGTGTGGGCGGGAACCGGGGAGCTGTTTTTT.

CDR3 loop: CASGLATGGYGYTF. DNA of the CDR3: TGTGCCAGTGGCTTAGCTACAGGGGGTTATGGCTACACCTTC. The chain employs TRBV7-8 and TRBJ1-2; 8 bases line up with TRBD1. This CDR3 spans 14 amino acids. Per germline, CDR1 SGHVS and CDR2 FQNEAQ. V was clipped by 9 bases and J by 5 bases; unmatched bases: 11.

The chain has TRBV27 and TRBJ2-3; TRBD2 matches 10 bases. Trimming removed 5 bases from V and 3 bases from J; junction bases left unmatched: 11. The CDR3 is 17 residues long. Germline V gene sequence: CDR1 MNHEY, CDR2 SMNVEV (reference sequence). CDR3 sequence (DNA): TGTGCCAGCAGTCCGCTCCCTAGCGGGGGACTTACAGATACGCAGTATTTT. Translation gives CASSPLPSGGLTDTQYF.